This TCR beta chain was recorded in a study of CD8 T cells in Susac syndrome. Overall study findings and caveats: The CD4+ T cell repertoire of patients with Susac syndrome showed no detectable clonal expansion.

It was with random hexamers that roughly 0.5 to 1 ug RNA was reverse transcribed. Amplification of TCR beta CDR3 was carried out by immunoSEQ multiplex PCR, which covered 54 Vbeta and 13 Jbeta segments. TCRdb called the immunoSEQ multiplex PCR reads again in MiXCR, with one record for every CDR3 protein. The table includes about 210,000 distinct CDR3 sequences, 85% to 95% detected once. CD8+ and CD4+ blood T cells underwent TCR beta sequencing. Both CD4+ and CD8+ T cells were negatively isolated, and TEMRA cells underwent FACS enrichment. Points on this clonotype: Its target is not known.

The CDR3 is 14 amino acids. V lost 2 bases, J lost 0 bases, and 7 bases lay in between. Germline loops: CDR1 SEHNR, CDR2 FQNEAQ (reference sequence). The J gene is TRBJ1-1, the V gene TRBV7-9; no reliable D call. The sample taken for sequencing was CD4+ T cells from PBMCs. The TCR comes from a human donor with Susac syndrome. The CDR3 protein is CASSLRELNTEAFF. In DNA, the CDR3 is TGTGCCAGCAGCTTACGGGAATTGAACACTGAAGCTTTCTTT.